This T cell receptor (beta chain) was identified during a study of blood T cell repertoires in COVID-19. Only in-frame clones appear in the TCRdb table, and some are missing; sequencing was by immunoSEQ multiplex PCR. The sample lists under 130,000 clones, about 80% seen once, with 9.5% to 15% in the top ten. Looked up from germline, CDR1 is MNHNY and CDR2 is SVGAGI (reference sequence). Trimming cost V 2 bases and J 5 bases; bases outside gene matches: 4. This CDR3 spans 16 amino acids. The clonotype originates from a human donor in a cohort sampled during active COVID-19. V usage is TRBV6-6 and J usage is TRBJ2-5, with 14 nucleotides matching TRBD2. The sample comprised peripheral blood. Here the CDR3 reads CASSYPTSGGAETQYF. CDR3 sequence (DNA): TGTGCCAGCAGTTACCCGACTAGCGGGGGGGCCGAGACCCAGTACTTC.